This T cell receptor (beta chain) was captured in a study of cytomegalovirus exposure and HLA in healthy donors. Trimming removed 6 bases from V and 5 bases from J; junction bases left unmatched: 9. Germline lookup yields CDR1 SGHTA and CDR2 FQGTGA. The CDR3 spans 15 residues. Use of 60 Vbeta and 13 Jbeta primers characterized the PCR. Profiling relied on immunoSEQ multiplex PCR, and the TCRdb table lists in-frame clones only, not all of them. The sample holds around 130,000 clones; approximately 83% are singletons and the top ten take around 1.2%. Sequenced input: PBMCs. The chain employs TRBV7-3 and TRBJ2-5; 10 bases align to TRBD2. The clonotype comes from a girl aged 2-9 years in good health and CMV-seronegative. In DNA, the CDR3 is TGTGCCAGCAGGGGGCTAGCGGGAGAGAGGGAGACCCAGTACTTC. Its translation: CASRGLAGERETQYF.